The T cell receptor beta chain under discussion was sequenced for a study of T cells after yellow fever vaccination. Study results and caveats: The day 0 sorted memory subsets showed almost all vaccine-responding clonotypes to be undetectable.

This clonotype was recorded a few times. The authors made TCR cDNA by 5'RACE template switching, adding a universal primer site and UMIs. TCRdb called the 5' RACE reads again in MiXCR, with one record for every CDR3 protein. Of under 50,000 distinct CDR3 sequences listed, just under 6.5% are singletons. The sequences come from PBMCs, either bulk or a sorted T-cell subset (CD4+, CD8+, memory, or dextramer-sorted; not recorded which), collected 45 days after the yellow fever booster vaccination. The sequence was obtained from a young man who received the YFV17D yellow fever vaccine.

CDR3 in DNA: TGTGCCAGCAGCTGGGGACTAGCGGCCAATGAGCAGTTCTTC. Encoded protein: CASSWGLAANEQFF. The rearrangement uses TRBV5-5 and TRBJ2-1, with 11 bases lining up with TRBD2. Germline V gene data show CDR1 as SGHKS and CDR2 as YYEKEE (reference sequence). This CDR3 contains 14 residues. V trimming: 3 bases; J trimming: 6 bases; junction bases outside the gene matches: 2.